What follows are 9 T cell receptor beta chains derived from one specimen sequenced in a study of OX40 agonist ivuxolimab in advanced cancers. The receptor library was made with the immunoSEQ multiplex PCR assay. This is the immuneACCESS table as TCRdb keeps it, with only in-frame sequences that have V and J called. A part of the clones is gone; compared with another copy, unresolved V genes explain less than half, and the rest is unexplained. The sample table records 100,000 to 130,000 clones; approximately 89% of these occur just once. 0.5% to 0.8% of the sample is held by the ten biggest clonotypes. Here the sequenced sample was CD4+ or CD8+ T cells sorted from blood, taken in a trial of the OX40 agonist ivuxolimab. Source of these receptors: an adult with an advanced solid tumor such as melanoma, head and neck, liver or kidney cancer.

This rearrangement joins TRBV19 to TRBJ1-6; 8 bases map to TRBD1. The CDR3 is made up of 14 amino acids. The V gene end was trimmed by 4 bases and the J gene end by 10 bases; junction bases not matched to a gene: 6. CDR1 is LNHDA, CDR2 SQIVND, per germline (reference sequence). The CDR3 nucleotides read TGTGCCAGTAGTAGGCAGGGGGCTCCGTCACCCCTCCACTTT. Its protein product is CASSRQGAPSPLHF.

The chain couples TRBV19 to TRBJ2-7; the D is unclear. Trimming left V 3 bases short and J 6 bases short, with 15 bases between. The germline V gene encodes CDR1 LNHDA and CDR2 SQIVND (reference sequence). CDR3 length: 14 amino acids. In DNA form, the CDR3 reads TGTGCCAGTAGTATTGCTGGGTTCCAGGTCGAGCAGTACTTC. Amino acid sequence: CASSIAGFQVEQYF.

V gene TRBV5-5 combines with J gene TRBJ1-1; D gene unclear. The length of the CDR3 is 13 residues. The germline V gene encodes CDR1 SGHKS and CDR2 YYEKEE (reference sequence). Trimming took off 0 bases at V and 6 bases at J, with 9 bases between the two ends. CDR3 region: CASSLGGWAEAFF. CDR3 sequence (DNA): TGTGCCAGCAGCTTGGGAGGGTGGGCTGAAGCTTTCTTT.

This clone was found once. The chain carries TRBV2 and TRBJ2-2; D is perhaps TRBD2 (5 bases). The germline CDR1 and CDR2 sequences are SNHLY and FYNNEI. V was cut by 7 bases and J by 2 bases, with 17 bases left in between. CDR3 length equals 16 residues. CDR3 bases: TGTGCCAGCACCCAAACCGGGGTTCTTAACACCGGGGAGCTGTTTTTT. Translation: CASTQTGVLNTGELFF. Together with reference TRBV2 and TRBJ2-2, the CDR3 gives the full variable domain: EPEVTQTPSHQVTQMGQEVILRCVPISNHLYFYWYRQILGQKVEFLVSFYNNEISEKSEIFDDQFSVERPDGSNFTLKIRSTKLEDSAMYFCASTQTGVLNTGELFFGEGSRLTVL.

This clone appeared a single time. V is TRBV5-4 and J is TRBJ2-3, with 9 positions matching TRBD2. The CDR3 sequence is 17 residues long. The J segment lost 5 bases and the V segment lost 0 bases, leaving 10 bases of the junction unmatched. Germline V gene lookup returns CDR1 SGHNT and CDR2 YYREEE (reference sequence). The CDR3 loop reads CASSLGRGAGGLDTQYF. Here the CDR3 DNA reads TGTGCCAGCAGCTTGGGGAGGGGAGCGGGGGGTTTAGATACGCAGTATTTT.

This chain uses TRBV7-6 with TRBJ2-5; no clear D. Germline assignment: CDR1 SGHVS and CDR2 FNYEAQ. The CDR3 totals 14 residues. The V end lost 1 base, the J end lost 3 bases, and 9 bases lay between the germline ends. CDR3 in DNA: TGTGCCAGCAGCTTAGGGCCGGTAAAAGAGACCCAGTACTTC. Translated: CASSLGPVKETQYF.

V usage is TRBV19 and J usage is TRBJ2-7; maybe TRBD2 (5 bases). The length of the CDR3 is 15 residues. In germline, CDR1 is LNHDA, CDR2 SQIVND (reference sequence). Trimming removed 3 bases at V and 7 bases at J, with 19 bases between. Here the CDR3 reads CASSISGEGMREQYF. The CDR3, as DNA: TGTGCCAGTAGTATCTCCGGTGAGGGAATGAGGGAGCAGTACTTC. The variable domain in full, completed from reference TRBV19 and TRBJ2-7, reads DGGITQSPKYLFRKEGQNVTLSCEQNLNHDAMYWYRQDPGQGLRLIYYSQIVNDFQKGDIAEGYSVSREKKESFPLTVTSAQKNPTAFYLCASSISGEGMREQYFGPGTRLTVT.

In nucleotides, the CDR3 is TGTGCCTGGACTAATTACTATGGCTACACCTTC. Its protein product is CAWTNYYGYTF. The V call is TRBV30, the J call TRBJ1-2; D not certain. The CDR3 loop spans 11 amino acids. The V end lost 4 bases, the J end lost 3 bases, and 6 bases lay between the germline ends. The V gene's germline CDR1 is GTSNPN and CDR2 SVGIG (reference sequence).

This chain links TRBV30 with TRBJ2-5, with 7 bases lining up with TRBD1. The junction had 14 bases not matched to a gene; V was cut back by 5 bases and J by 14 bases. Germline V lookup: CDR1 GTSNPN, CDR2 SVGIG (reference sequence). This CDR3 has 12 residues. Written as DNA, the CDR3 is TGTGCCTGGGTCCTGCGACAGGGAACATCTTACTTC. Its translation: CAWVLRQGTSYF.